What follows describes a single T cell receptor (beta chain). Authors' methods: Amplified reference gene primers provided the basis for estimating nucleated cell counts. Only in-frame clones appear in the TCRdb table, and some are missing; sequencing was by immunoSEQ multiplex PCR. V, J and clone size derive from that table, while D and trimming were established from the DNA sequence. The repertoire holds about 170,000 clones, 84% seen once, with 7.5% to 8% in the top ten. This sample is drawn from a study of blood T cell repertoires in COVID-19. The sequence derives from a man aged 40-49 years who had recovered from COVID-19. Input material: peripheral blood.

CDR3 nucleotide sequence: TGTGCCAGCAGCATCGAGCGGGATACGCAGTATTTT. This codes for CASSIERDTQYF. V usage is TRBV7-6 and J usage is TRBJ2-3; TRBD2 might be the D (5 bases). V lost 5 bases, J lost 6 bases, and 9 bases lay in between. CDR3 length equals 12 residues. Per the germline V gene, CDR1 is SGHVS and CDR2 is FNYEAQ.